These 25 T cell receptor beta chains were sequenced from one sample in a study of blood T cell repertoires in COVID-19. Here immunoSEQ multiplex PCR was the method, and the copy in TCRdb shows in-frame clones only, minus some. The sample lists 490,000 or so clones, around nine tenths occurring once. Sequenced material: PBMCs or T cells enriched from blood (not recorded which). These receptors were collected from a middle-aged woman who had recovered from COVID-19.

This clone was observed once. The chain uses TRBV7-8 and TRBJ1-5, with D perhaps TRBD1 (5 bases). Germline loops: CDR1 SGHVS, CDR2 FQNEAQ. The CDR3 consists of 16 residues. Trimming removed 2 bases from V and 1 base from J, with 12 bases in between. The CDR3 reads CASSLNFGGSNQPQHF. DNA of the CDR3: TGTGCCAGCAGCTTAAACTTTGGGGGGAGCAATCAGCCCCAGCATTTT.

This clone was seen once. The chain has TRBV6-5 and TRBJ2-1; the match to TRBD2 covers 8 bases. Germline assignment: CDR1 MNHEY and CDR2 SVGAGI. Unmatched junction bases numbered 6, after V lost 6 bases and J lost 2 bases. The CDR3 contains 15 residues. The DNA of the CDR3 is TGTGCCAGCAGGATGCTAGCGGGCACCTACAATGAGCAGTTCTTC. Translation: CASRMLAGTYNEQFF.

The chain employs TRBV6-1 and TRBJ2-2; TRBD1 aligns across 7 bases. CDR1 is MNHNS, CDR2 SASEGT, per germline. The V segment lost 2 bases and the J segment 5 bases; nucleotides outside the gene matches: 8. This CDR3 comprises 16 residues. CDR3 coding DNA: TGTGCCAGCAGTGAATTTGACAGGGCCGCGACCGGGGAGCTGTTTTTT. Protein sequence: CASSEFDRAATGELFF.

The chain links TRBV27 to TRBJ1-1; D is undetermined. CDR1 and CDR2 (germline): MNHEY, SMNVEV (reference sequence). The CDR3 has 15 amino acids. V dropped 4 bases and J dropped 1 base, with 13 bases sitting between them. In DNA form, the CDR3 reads TGTGCCAGCAGTTCCCGAAGCCAAAAGAACACTGAAGCTTTCTTT. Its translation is CASSSRSQKNTEAFF.

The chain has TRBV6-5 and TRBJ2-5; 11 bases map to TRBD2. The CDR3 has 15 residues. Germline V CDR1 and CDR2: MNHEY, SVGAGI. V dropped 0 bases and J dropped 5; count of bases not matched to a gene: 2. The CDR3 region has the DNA TGTGCCAGCAGTTACTCCCTAGCGGGAGGTGAGACCCAGTACTTC. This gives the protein CASSYSLAGGETQYF.

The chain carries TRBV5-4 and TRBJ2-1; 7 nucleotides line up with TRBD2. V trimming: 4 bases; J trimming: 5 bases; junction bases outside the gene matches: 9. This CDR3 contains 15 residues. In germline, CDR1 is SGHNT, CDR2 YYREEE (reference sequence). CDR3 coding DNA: TGTGCCAGCAGCAAGACTAGCAGGCAGGACAATGAGCAGTTCTTC. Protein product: CASSKTSRQDNEQFF. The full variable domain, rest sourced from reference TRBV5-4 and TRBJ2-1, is ETGVTQSPTHLIKTRGQQVTLRCSSQSGHNTVSWYQQALGQGPQFIFQYYREEENGRGNFPPRFSGLQFPNYSSELNVNALELDDSALYLCASSKTSRQDNEQFFGPGTRLTVL.

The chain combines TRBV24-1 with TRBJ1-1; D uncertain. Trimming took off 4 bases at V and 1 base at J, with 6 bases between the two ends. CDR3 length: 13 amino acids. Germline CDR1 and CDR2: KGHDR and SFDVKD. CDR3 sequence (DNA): TGTGCCACCAGTGAGTCCCAGAACACTGAAGCTTTCTTT. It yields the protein CATSESQNTEAFF.

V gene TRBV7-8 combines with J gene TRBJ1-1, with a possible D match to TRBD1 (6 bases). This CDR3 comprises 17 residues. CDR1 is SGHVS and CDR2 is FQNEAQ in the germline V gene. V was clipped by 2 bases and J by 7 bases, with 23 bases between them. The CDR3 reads CASSLPDRPGLDSEAFF. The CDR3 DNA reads TGTGCCAGCAGCTTACCTGACAGGCCGGGGTTAGACAGTGAAGCTTTCTTT.

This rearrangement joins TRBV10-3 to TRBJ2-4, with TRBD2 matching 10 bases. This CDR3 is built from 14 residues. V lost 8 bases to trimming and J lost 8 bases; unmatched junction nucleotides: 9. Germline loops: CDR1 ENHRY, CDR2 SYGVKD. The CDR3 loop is CAIGLAGASDIQYF. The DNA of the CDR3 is TGTGCCATCGGCCTAGCGGGAGCTAGCGACATTCAGTACTTC.

The CDR3 reads CASSWGGKGAYGYTF. CDR3 coding DNA: TGTGCCAGCAGTTGGGGTGGGAAGGGGGCGTATGGCTACACCTTC. The rearrangement uses TRBV6-5 and TRBJ1-2, with 7 nucleotides matching TRBD1. V dropped 4 bases and J dropped 5; count of bases not matched to a gene: 10. Germline V CDR1 and CDR2: MNHEY, SVGAGI. The CDR3 covers 15 residues.

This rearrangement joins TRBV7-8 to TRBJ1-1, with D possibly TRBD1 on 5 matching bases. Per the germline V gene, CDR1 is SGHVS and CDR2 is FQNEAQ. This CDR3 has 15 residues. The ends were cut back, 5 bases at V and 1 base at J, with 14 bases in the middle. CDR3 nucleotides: TGTGCCAGCAGCGCCACGGGCGGGGCGAACACTGAAGCTTTCTTT. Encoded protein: CASSATGGANTEAFF.

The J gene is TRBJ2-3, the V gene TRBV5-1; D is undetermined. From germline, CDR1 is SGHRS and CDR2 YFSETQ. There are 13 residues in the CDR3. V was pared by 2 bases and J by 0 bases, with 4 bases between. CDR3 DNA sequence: TGCGCCAGCAGCTTAACTAGCACAGATACGCAGTATTTT. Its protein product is CASSLTSTDTQYF.

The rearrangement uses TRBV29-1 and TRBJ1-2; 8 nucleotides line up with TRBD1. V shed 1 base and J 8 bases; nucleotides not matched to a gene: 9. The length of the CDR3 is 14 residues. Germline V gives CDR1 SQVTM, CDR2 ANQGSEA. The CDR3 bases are TGCAGCGTTGAAGGGGGGCAGGGGGCTCGCGGCTACACCTTC. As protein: CSVEGGQGARGYTF.

CDR3 loop: CASSPDRAYEQYF. Here the CDR3 DNA reads TGTGCCAGCAGCCCTGACAGGGCTTACGAGCAGTACTTC. The V call is TRBV7-9, the J call TRBJ2-7, with 7 bases fitting TRBD1. CDR1 and CDR2 from the germline V gene are SEHNR and FQNEAQ (reference sequence). This CDR3 has 13 amino acids. Germline trimming cut 5 bases from V and 4 bases from J; bases unmatched to any gene: 5.

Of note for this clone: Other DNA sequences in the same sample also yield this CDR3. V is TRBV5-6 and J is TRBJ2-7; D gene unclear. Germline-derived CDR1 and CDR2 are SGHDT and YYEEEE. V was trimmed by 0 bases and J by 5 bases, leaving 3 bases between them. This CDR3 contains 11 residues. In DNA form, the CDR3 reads TGTGCCAGCAGCTTGGCTCACGAGCAGTACTTC. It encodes CASSLAHEQYF.

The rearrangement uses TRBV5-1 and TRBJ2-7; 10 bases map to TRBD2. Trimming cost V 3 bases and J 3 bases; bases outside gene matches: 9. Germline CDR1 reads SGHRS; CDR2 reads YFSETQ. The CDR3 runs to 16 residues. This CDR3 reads CASSSQGAGGFYEQYF. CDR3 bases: TGCGCCAGCAGCTCCCAAGGAGCGGGAGGGTTCTACGAGCAGTACTTC.

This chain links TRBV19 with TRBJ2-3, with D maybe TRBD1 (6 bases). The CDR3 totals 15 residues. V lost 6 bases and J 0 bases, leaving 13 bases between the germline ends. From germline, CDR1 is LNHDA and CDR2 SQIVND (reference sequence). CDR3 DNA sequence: TGTGCCAGTAGAGGGGGACCCCCTAGCACAGATACGCAGTATTTT. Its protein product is CASRGGPPSTDTQYF.

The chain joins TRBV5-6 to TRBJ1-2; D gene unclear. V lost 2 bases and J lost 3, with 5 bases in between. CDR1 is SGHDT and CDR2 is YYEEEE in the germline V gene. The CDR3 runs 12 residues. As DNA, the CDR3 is TGTGCCAGCAGCTTCTCAGACTATGGCTACACCTTC. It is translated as CASSFSDYGYTF.

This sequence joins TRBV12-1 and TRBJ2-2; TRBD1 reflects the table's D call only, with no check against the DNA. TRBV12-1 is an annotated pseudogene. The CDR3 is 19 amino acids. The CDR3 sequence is CASSLSSGTGGANTGELFF. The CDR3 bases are TGTGCCAGCAGCTTAAGTTCCGGGACAGGGGGAGCGAACACCGGGGAGCTGTTTTTT.

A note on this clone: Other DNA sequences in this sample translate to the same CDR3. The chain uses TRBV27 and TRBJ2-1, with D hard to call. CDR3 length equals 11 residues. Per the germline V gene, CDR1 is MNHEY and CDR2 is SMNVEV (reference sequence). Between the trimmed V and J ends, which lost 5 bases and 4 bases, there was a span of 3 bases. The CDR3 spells CASSRYNEQFF. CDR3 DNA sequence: TGTGCCAGCAGTCGGTACAATGAGCAGTTCTTC.

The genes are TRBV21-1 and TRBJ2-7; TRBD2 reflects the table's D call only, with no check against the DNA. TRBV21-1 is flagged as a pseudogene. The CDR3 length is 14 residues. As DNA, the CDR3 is TGTGCCAGCAGCTCACGCCGGGGTCTGGGGGAGCAGTACTTC. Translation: CASSSRRGLGEQYF.

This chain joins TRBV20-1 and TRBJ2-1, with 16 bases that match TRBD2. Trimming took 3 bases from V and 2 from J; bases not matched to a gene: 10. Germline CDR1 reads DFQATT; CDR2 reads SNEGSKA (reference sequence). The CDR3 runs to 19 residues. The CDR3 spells CSASGTSGRGLVPYNEQFF. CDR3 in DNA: TGCAGTGCTAGTGGGACTAGCGGGAGGGGGCTAGTTCCCTACAATGAGCAGTTCTTC.

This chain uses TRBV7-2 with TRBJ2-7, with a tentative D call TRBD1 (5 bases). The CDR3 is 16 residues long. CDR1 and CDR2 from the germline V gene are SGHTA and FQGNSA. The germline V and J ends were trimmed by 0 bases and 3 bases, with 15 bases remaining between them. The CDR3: CASSLAETAFYYEQYF. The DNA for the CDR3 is TGTGCCAGCAGCTTAGCCGAGACAGCGTTCTACTACGAGCAGTACTTC. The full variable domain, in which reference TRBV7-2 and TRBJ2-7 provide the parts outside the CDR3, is GAGVSQSPSNKVTEKGKDVELRCDPISGHTALYWYRQSLGQGLEFLIYFQGNSAPDKSGLPSDRFSAERTGGSVSTLTIQRTQQEDSAVYLCASSLAETAFYYEQYFGPGTRLTVT.

CDR3: CASNHRNDVLGYTF. CDR3 nucleotides: TGTGCCAGCAATCACAGGAACGACGTTCTCGGCTACACCTTC. The V gene is TRBV2, the J gene TRBJ1-2, with D possibly TRBD1 on 5 matching bases. CDR3 length equals 14 residues. V was pared by 7 bases and J by 8 bases, with 20 bases between. The V gene's germline CDR1 is SNHLY and CDR2 FYNNEI.

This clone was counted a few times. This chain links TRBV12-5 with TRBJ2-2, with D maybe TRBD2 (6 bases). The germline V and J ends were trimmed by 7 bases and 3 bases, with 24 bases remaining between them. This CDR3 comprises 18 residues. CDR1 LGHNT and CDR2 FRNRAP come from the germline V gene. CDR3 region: CASDNPGLRDLYTGELFF. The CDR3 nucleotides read TGTGCTAGTGACAACCCGGGCCTCCGGGACTTATACACCGGGGAGCTGTTTTTT.